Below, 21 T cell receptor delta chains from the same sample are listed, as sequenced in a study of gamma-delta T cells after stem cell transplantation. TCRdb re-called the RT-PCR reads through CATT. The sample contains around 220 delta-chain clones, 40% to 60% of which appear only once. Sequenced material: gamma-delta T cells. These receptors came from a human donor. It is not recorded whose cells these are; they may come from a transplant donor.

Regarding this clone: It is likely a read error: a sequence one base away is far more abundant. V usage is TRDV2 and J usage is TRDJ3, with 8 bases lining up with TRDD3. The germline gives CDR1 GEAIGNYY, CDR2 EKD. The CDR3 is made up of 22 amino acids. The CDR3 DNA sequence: TGTGCCTGTGACACTGGAACTGGGGGTTCTCTCTTAAGCTCCTGGGACACCCAACAGATGTTTTTC. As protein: CACDTGTGGSLLSSWDTQQMFF.

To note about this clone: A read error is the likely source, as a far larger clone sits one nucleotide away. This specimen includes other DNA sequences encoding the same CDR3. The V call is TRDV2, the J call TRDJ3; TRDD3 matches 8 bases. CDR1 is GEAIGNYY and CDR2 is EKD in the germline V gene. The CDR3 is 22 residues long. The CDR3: CACDTGTGGSLLSSWDTRQMFF. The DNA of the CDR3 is TGTGCATGTGACACTGGAACTGGGGGTTCTCTCTTAAGCTCCTGGGACACCCGACAGATGTTTTTC.

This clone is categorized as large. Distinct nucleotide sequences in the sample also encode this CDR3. The CDR3 DNA reads as TGTGCCTGTGACACCACTTCCTACAGGGGGATACGCGATAAACTCATCTTT. Translated, it gives CACDTTSYRGIRDKLIF. The gene calls are TRDV2 and TRDJ1, with 10 nucleotides matching TRDD3. This CDR3 spans 17 amino acids. Germline CDR1 GEAIGNYY, CDR2 EKD. V dropped 0 bases and J dropped 4; count of bases not matched to a gene: 10.

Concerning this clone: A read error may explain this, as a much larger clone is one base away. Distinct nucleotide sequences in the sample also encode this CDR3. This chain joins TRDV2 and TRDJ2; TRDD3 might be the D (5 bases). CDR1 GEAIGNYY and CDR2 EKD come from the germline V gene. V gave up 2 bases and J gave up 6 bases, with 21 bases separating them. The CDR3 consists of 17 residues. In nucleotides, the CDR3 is TGTGCCTGTGACAACGTGGACGGAGGCCGCTGGGCAGCACAACTCTTCTTT. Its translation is CACDNVDGGRWAAQLFF.

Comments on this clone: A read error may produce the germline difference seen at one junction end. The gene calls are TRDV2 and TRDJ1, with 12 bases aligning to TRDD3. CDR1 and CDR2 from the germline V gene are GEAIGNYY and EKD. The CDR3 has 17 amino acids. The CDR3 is CACDNVLGDTCTDKLIF. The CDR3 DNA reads TGTGCCTGTGACAATGTACTGGGGGATACTTGCACCGATAAACTCATCTTC.

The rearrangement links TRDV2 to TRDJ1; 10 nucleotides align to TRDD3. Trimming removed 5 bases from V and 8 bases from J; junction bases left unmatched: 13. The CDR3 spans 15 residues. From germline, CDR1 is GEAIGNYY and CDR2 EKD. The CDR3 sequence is CACVFLLGDMSKLIF. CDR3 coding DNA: TGTGCCTGTGTCTTTTTGCTGGGGGATATGTCAAAACTCATCTTT.

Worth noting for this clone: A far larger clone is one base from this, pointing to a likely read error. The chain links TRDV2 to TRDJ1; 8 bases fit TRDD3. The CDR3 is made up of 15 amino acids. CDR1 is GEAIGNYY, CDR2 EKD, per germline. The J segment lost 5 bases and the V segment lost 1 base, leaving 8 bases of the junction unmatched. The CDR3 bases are TGTGCCTGTGACACGCTGGGGGAGAGCACAGATAAACTCATCTTT. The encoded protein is CACDTLGESTDKLIF.

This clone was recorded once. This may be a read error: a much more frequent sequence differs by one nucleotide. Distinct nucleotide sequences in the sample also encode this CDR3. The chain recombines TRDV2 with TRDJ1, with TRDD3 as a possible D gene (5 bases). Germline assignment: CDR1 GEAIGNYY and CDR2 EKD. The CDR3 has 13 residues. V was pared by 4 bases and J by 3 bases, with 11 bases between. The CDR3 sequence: CACDGLGSDKLIF. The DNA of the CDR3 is TGTGCCTGTGATGGGCTGGGTTCCGATAAACTCATCTTT.

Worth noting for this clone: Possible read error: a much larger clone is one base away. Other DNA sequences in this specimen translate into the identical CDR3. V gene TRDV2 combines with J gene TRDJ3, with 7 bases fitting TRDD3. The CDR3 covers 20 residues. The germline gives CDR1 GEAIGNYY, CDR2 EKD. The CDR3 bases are TGTGCCTGTGACACCGGGGGCGTGGGGGACAGCTCCTGGGACACCCGGCAGATGTTTTTC. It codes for CACDTGGVGDSSWDTRQMFF.

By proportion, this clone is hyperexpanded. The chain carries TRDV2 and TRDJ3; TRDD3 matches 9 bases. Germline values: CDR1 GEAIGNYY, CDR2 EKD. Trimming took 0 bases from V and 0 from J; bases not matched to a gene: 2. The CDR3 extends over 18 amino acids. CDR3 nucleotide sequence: TGTGCCTGTGACACCGTACTGGGGGACTCCTGGGACACCCGACAGATGTTTTTC. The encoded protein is CACDTVLGDSWDTRQMFF.

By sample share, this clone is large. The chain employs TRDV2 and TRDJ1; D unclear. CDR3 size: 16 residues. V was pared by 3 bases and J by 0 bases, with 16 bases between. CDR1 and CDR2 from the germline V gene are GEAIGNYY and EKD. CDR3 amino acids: CACDGLAETYTDKLIF. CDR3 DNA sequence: TGTGCCTGTGACGGGCTCGCGGAGACGTACACCGATAAACTCATCTTT.

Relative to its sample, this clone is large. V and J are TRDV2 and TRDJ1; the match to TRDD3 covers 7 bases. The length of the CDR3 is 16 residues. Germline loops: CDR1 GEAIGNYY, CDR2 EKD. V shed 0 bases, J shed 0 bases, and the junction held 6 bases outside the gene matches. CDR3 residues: CACDTVGESHTDKLIF. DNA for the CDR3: TGTGCCTGTGACACCGTGGGGGAGTCTCACACCGATAAACTCATCTTT.

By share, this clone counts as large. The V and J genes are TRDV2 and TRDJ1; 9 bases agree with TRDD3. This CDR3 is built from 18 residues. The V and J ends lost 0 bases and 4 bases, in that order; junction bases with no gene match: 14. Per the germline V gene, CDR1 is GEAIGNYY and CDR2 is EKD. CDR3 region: CACDTAGPTGGKFDKLIF. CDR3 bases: TGTGCCTGTGACACCGCGGGGCCCACTGGGGGAAAGTTCGATAAACTCATCTTT.

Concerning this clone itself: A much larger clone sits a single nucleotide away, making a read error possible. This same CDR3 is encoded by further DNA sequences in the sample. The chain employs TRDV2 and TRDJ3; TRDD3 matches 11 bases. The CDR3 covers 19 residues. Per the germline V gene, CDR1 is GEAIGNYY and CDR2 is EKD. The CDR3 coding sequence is TGTGCCTGCGACAGTACTGGGGGATATAGTTCCTGGGACACCCGACAGATGTTTTTC. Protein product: CACDSTGGYSSWDTRQMFF.

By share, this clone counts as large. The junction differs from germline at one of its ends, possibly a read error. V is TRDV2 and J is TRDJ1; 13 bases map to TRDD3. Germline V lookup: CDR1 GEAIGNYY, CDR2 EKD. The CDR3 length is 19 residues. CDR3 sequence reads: CACDSLLNTGGYDSDKFIF. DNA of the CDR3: TGTGCCTGTGACAGCCTCCTGAATACTGGGGGATACGACAGCGATAAATTCATCTTT.

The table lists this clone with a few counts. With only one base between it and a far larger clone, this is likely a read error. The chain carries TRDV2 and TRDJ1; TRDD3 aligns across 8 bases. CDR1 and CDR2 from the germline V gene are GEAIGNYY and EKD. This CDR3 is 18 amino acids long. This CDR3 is CACVTVTGGPPYTDKLIF. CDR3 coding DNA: TGTGCCTGTGTCACCGTAACTGGGGGGCCACCTTACACCGATAAACTCATCTTT.

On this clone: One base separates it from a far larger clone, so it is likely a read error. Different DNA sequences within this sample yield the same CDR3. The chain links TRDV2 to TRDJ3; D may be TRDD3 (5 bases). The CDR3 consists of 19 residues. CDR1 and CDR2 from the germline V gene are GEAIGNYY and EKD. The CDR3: CACDTVLAPSSWDTRQMFF. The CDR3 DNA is TGTGCCTGTGACACCGTACTGGCCCCGAGCTCCTGGGACACTCGACAGATGTTTTTC.

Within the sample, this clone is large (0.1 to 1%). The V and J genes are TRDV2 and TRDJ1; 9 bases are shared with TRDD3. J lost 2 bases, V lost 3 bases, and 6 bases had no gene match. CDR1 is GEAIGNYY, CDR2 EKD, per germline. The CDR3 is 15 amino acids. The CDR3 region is CACDPLGDPTDKLIF. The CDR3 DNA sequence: TGTGCCTGTGACCCACTGGGGGACCCTACCGATAAACTCATCTTT.

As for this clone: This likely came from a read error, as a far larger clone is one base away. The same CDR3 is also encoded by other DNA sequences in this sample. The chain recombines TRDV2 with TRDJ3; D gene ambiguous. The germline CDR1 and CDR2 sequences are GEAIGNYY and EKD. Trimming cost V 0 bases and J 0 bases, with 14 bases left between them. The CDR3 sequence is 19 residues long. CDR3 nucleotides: TGTGCCTGTGACACCGTGCTGGCCCCGAGCTCCTGGGACACCCGACAGATGTTTTTC. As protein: CACDTVLAPSSWDTRQMFF.

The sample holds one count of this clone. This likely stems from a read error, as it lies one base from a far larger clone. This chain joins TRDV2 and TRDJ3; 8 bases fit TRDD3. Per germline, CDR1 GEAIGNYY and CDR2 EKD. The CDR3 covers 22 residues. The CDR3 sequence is CACDTGTGGSLLSSWGTRQMFF. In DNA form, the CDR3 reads TGTGCCTGTGACACTGGAACTGGGGGTTCTCTCTTAAGCTCCTGGGGCACCCGACAGATGTTTTTC.

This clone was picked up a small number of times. The chain's CDR3 is CACVTGGHSSWDTRQMFF. The CDR3 nucleotides read TGTGCCTGTGTCACTGGGGGCCATAGCTCCTGGGACACCCGACAGATGTTTTTC. The chain links TRDV2 to TRDJ3; TRDD3 matches 8 bases. Germline V gene sequence: CDR1 GEAIGNYY, CDR2 EKD. The CDR3 runs 18 residues. V dropped 5 bases and J dropped 0; count of bases not matched to a gene: 8.